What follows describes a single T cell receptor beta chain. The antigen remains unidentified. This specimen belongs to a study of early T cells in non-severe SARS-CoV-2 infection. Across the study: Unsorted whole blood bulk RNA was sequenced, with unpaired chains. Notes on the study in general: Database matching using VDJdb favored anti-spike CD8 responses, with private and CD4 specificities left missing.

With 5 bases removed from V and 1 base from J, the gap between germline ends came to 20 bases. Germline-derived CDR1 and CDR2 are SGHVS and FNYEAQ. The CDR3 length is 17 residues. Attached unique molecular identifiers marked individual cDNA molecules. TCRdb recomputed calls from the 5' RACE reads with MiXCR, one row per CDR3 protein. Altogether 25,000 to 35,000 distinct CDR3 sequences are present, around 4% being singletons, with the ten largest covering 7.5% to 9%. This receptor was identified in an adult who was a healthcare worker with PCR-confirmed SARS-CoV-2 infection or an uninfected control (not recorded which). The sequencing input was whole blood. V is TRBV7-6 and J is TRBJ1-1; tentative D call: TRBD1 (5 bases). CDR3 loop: CASSPHGGWGRNTEAFF. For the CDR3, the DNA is TGTGCCAGCAGCCCTCATGGGGGTTGGGGAAGGAACACTGAAGCTTTCTTT.